A selection of T cell receptor beta chains follows, all from one sample in a study of blood T cell repertoires in COVID-19. TCRdb's copy holds only in-frame clones and misses some; the assay was immunoSEQ multiplex PCR. The table has 250,000 to 300,000 clones, 83% seen once. Sequenced sample: peripheral blood. These receptors all stem from a man older than 75 with acute or convalescent COVID-19. Both conserved end residues are part of each CDR3. The D gene is left open where the match is weak. Size is stated for part of the rows, as once, few or many counts, or as a class when the clone is expanded.

clone size	D gene	V gene	J gene	CDR3 DNA	CDR3 protein
NA	TRBD1	TRBV20-1	TRBJ2-5	TGCAGTGCTAGTGATCGGGGACAGGGTTCTGAGACCCAGTACTTC	CSASDRGQGSETQYF
NA	TRBD2	TRBV27	TRBJ2-7	TGTGCCAGCAGTTCCGCGCTAGCGGGAAACTACGAGCAGTACTTC	CASSSALAGNYEQYF
NA	TRBD2	TRBV10-3	TRBJ2-1	TGTGCCATCAGTGAGGCGGGACTAGCGGGAGGGCCTGGGGATGAGCAGTTCTTC	CAISEAGLAGGPGDEQFF
once	NA	TRBV30	TRBJ2-7	TGTGCCTGGAGTCCGTTAGTCGACTTCGAGCAGTACTTC	CAWSPLVDFEQYF
few	NA	TRBV27	TRBJ1-4	TGTGCCAGCAGTTTAGGAGGCCTGACTAATGAAAAACTGTTTTTT	CASSLGGLTNEKLFF
NA	TRBD1	TRBV9	TRBJ2-5	TGTGCCAGCAGCCCTCCCCGGGACAGGGCTAACCAAGAGACCCAGTACTTC	CASSPPRDRANQETQYF
NA	TRBD2	TRBV3-1/TRBV3-2	TRBJ2-1	TGTGCCAGCAGCCAGGCCGGGACTAGCGGGAGTGGTGAGCAGTTCTTC	CASSQAGTSGSGEQFF
NA	TRBD2	TRBV2	TRBJ2-7	TGTGCCAGCAGTGCCGGGACTAGCGGGGGGACCTACGAGCAGTACTTC	CASSAGTSGGTYEQYF
once	NA	TRBV5-4	TRBJ2-7	TGTGCCAGCAGCTTGGGGGCGTACGAGCAGTACTTC	CASSLGAYEQYF
NA	NA	TRBV5-4	TRBJ2-1	TGTGCCAGCAGCTTGGGAAAGGGTCCGCCCGGGAAGCAGTTCTTC	CASSLGKGPPGKQFF
NA	TRBD1	TRBV6-5	TRBJ2-7	TGTGCCAGCAGGGGGGACAGGTTATACGAGCAGTACTTC	CASRGDRLYEQYF
NA	TRBD2	TRBV24-1	TRBJ2-5	TGTGCCACCAGTGATCCGACTAGCTCCCAAGAGACCCAGTACTTC	CATSDPTSSQETQYF
NA	NA	TRBV14	TRBJ2-1	TGTGCCAGCAGCCCCCCCTTTAACCTCCCAACAGATTCCTACAATGAGCAGTTCTTC	CASSPPFNLPTDSYNEQFF
NA	TRBD1	TRBV5-4	TRBJ1-1	TGTGCCAGCAGCTTGCAACAGGGGAGTGAAGCTTTCTTT	CASSLQQGSEAFF